This T cell receptor beta chain originates from a study of cytomegalovirus exposure and HLA in healthy donors. Findings of the study overall: TCR beta V segments were, for the most part, productive about 87% or about 30% of the time in an earlier analysis. The authors assumed roughly uniform sequencing depth across donors for presence/absence analyses.

Comments on this clone: Its antigen is not known.

This PCR relied on a set of 60 Vbeta primers and 13 Jbeta primers. Method: immunoSEQ multiplex PCR; TCRdb's copy keeps in-frame clones and lacks some. This sample has 250,000 or so clones; 85% to 95% occur once, and the top ten carry roughly 1.6%. Trimming took 3 bases from V and 0 from J, leaving 5 bases between them. This CDR3 is 13 amino acids long. The germline CDR1 and CDR2 sequences are MDHEN and SYDVKM. The V call is TRBV28, the J call TRBJ1-1; D unclear. This TCR was recovered from a girl under 10 years old in good health and CMV-seronegative. The sequencing sample was made of PBMCs. The CDR3 DNA is TGTGCCAGCAGTTTTGGCATGAACACTGAAGCTTTCTTT. Translated, it gives CASSFGMNTEAFF.